Listed below are T cell receptor beta chains from one sample, sequenced in a study of identical twins. TCRdb redid the calling of the 5' RACE reads with MiXCR, one entry per CDR3 protein. The sample consists of approximately 1.8 million distinct CDR3 sequences, under 35% of them appearing once. Sequencing input: cord blood. These receptor sequences come from a newborn girl in good health. CDR3s include the opening cysteine and the closing phenylalanine or tryptophan. A D gene is named only where the DNA matches it firmly. Some rows mark clone size as missing; the rest say once, few, many or name a class of expanded clone.

TRBJ1-1,TRBV7-2,few,.,CASSYPGGRRNTEAFF,TGTGCCAGCAGCTACCCGGGCGGGCGGAGGAACACTGAAGCTTTCTTT
TRBJ2-1,TRBV5-6,few,.,CASSFRTTGERYNEQFF,TGTGCCAGCAGCTTCCGGACTACCGGTGAAAGATACAATGAGCAGTTCTTC
TRBJ1-1,TRBV29-1,.,.,CSVGVLGSYLNTEAFF,TGCAGCGTGGGGGTCTTGGGTTCCTATCTCAACACTGAAGCTTTCTTT
TRBJ1-2,TRBV28,few,TRBD1,CASGYGTGPYGYTF,TGTGCCAGCGGCTACGGGACAGGCCCTTATGGCTACACCTTC
TRBJ2-5,TRBV7-8,few,.,CASSLGLGGDEQYF,TGTGCCAGCAGCTTAGGTTTGGGGGGCGATGAGCAGTACTTC
TRBJ2-1,TRBV5-1,.,TRBD1,CASGLTGDNEQFF,TGCGCCAGCGGCCTTACAGGGGACAATGAGCAGTTCTTC
TRBJ1-5,TRBV25-1,.,.,CASSEWGKNQPQHF,TGTGCCAGCAGTGAATGGGGGAAGAATCAGCCCCAGCATTTT
TRBJ1-5,TRBV4-2,.,TRBD1,CASSQETGAYSNQPQHF,TGTGCCAGCAGCCAGGAAACAGGGGCATATAGCAATCAGCCCCAGCATTTT
TRBJ2-7,TRBV7-9,.,TRBD1,CASSNGQGAFGEQYF,TGTGCCAGCAGCAACGGACAGGGGGCGTTTGGCGAGCAGTACTTC
TRBJ1-1,TRBV10-3,.,.,CAITQEAPISEAFF,TGTGCCATCACACAAGAAGCCCCGATCTCTGAAGCTTTCTTT
TRBJ2-7,TRBV5-6,.,TRBD1,CASSSPTGYEQYF,TGTGCCAGCAGCAGCCCGACAGGGTACGAGCAGTACTTC
TRBJ1-2,TRBV25-1,.,.,CASSEFGAGYGYTF,TGTGCCAGCAGTGAATTCGGGGCAGGCTATGGCTACACCTTC
TRBJ2-1,TRBV20-1,.,.,CSARPRQSYNEQFF,TGCAGTGCTAGGCCTAGGCAATCCTACAATGAGCAGTTCTTC
TRBJ2-1,TRBV5-4,once,.,CASSHEGTYNEQFF,TGTGCCAGCAGCCATGAAGGGACATACAATGAGCAGTTCTTC
TRBJ1-2,TRBV20-1,.,.,CSANRANYGYTF,TGCAGTGCCAATCGCGCTAACTATGGCTACACCTTC
TRBJ2-2,TRBV4-2,.,.,CASSQSPSTGELFF,TGTGCCAGCAGCCAAAGCCCAAGCACCGGGGAGCTGTTTTTT
TRBJ2-1,TRBV7-9,once,TRBD1,CASSRQGEGPKNEQFF,TGTGCCAGCAGCCGCCAGGGGGAAGGTCCGAAGAATGAGCAGTTCTTC